Following are 10 T cell receptor beta chains from one sample sequenced in a study of cytomegalovirus exposure and HLA in healthy donors. Primers included in the PCR were 60 Vbeta and 13 Jbeta primers. TCRdb's table, derived via immunoSEQ multiplex PCR, lists solely in-frame clones and lacks some. The sample lists about 160,000 clones, 70% to 85% occurring once. The sample taken for sequencing was PBMCs. Source of these receptors: a man aged 35-49 years in good health and CMV-seronegative.

This clone has only a few counts. The rearrangement joins TRBV7-9 to TRBJ1-1; D gene unclear. The germline gives CDR1 SEHNR, CDR2 FQNEAQ (reference sequence). The CDR3 sequence is 13 residues long. Trimming left V 1 base short and J 6 bases short, with 9 bases between. The DNA for the CDR3 is TGTGCCAGCAGCTTAGGTTCGCGCGCTGAAGCTTTCTTT. Translated, it gives CASSLGSRAEAFF.

This chain joins TRBV2 and TRBJ2-4, with D uncertain. Germline V CDR1 and CDR2: SNHLY, FYNNEI. The V end lost 3 bases, the J end lost 3 bases, and 12 bases lay between the germline ends. This CDR3 comprises 15 residues. CDR3 DNA: TGTGCCAGCAGTGACAGGATACTTCTCAAAAACATTCAGTACTTC. Translated, it gives CASSDRILLKNIQYF.

This clone has just a few counts. The J gene is TRBJ1-5, the V gene TRBV7-8, with 9 bases aligning to TRBD1. With V trimmed by 4 bases and J by 5 bases, 6 bases remained unmatched. Germline loops: CDR1 SGHVS, CDR2 FQNEAQ. CDR3 length: 15 amino acids. In nucleotides, the CDR3 is TGTGCCAGCAGCTCCGGCGGACAGGGGTATCAGCCCCAGCATTTT. Protein product: CASSSGGQGYQPQHF.

The gene calls are TRBV10-1 and TRBJ1-1; D is undetermined. With 6 bases removed from V and 0 bases from J, the gap between germline ends came to 11 bases. Germline V gene sequence: CDR1 WNHNN, CDR2 SYGVQD (reference sequence). This CDR3 has 14 residues. The CDR3 DNA reads as TGCGCCAGCAGGGAGGGCCTCATGAACACTGAAGCTTTCTTT. It translates to CASREGLMNTEAFF.

The CDR3 DNA reads TGTGCCAGCTCACCTCGACTAGCGGGGGAGTTGGACCACGAGCAGTACTTC. It encodes CASSPRLAGELDHEQYF. V gene TRBV18 combines with J gene TRBJ2-7; 12 nucleotides match TRBD2. Trimming took 3 bases from V and 5 from J; bases not matched to a gene: 11. The CDR3 is made up of 17 amino acids. Germline CDR1 reads KGHSH; CDR2 reads LQKENI.

The gene calls are TRBV5-4 and TRBJ1-2, with a weak D call TRBD1 (5 bases). The CDR3 is 14 residues long. Germline V gives CDR1 SGHNT, CDR2 YYREEE (reference sequence). The V gene lost 4 bases and the J gene lost 0 bases, with 10 bases spanning the gap. Written as DNA, the CDR3 is TGTGCCAGCAGCCGGGGGACTTCTAACTATGGCTACACCTTC. Translation: CASSRGTSNYGYTF.

This chain connects TRBV7-3 to TRBJ2-2; no firm D call. CDR1 SGHTA and CDR2 FQGTGA come from the germline V gene. V was clipped by 4 bases and J by 7 bases, with 13 bases between them. The CDR3 loop spans 14 amino acids. The CDR3 region is CASSSHKPGGELFF. The DNA for the CDR3 is TGTGCCAGCAGCTCGCACAAACCTGGCGGGGAGCTGTTTTTT.

This clone came up a few times. Relative to the germline gene, one junction end is altered; a read error may explain this. This chain uses TRBV7-9 with TRBJ1-5, with D tentatively TRBD1 (6 bases). CDR3 length: 15 amino acids. From germline, CDR1 is SEHNR and CDR2 FQNEAQ (reference sequence). CDR3 region: CSSSLGTGFIQPQHF. The CDR3 DNA reads TGTTCCAGCAGCTTGGGAACAGGGTTTATTCAGCCCCAGCATTTT.

This chain links TRBV11-3 with TRBJ1-5; D call uncertain. The V and J ends lost 5 bases and 2 bases respectively, with 10 bases between them. The CDR3 extends over 14 amino acids. The germline gives CDR1 SGHNT, CDR2 YENEEA. Here the CDR3 DNA reads TGTGCCAGCAGCCCAAGCACTGGCAATCAGCCCCAGCATTTT. Residues: CASSPSTGNQPQHF.

The V gene is TRBV7-9, the J gene TRBJ2-2; TRBD2 is a possible D gene (5 bases). The CDR3 totals 14 residues. Trimming stripped 4 bases from V and 4 bases from J, with 10 bases between. CDR1 SEHNR and CDR2 FQNEAQ come from the germline V gene (reference sequence). The CDR3 nucleotides are TGTGCCAGCAGCTCCCTGGGAGCCACCGGGGAGCTGTTTTTT. This sequence encodes CASSSLGATGELFF.